This passage covers 10 T cell receptor beta chains from one sample sequenced in a study of blood T cell repertoires in COVID-19. Libraries were prepared by immunoSEQ multiplex PCR; TCRdb keeps only in-frame clonotypes and omits some of them. This table has around 94,000 clones, approximately 88% appearing once. What was sequenced was peripheral blood. Receptor source: a human donor in a cohort sampled during active COVID-19.

This clone was counted only a few times. The chain couples TRBV7-3 to TRBJ2-2; a possible D gene is TRBD2 (6 bases). Trimming shortened V by 8 bases and J by 3 bases, and 10 bases separated the two germline ends. This CDR3 is built from 13 residues. Looked up from germline, CDR1 is SGHTA and CDR2 is FQGTGA. The CDR3 coding sequence is TGTGCCAGCGGGGCGGGGCACACCGGGGAGCTGTTTTTT. The encoded protein is CASGAGHTGELFF.

The CDR3 coding sequence is TGTGCCAGCAGCTTGGAGCCCCTAGCGGGGGGGCCTGGTACGCAGTATTTT. Translation: CASSLEPLAGGPGTQYF. V usage is TRBV5-4 and J usage is TRBJ2-3, with 12 bases identical to TRBD2. From germline, CDR1 is SGHNT and CDR2 YYREEE (reference sequence). With V trimmed by 0 bases and J by 8 bases, 10 bases remained unmatched. The CDR3 length is 17 residues.

The V gene is TRBV30, the J gene TRBJ2-7; possibly TRBD2 for D (7 bases). Germline V gene lookup returns CDR1 GTSNPN and CDR2 SVGIG (reference sequence). V was cut by 2 bases and J by 2 bases, with 19 bases left in between. This CDR3 is 16 amino acids long. The CDR3 sequence is CAWSTRRGGGPYEQYF. The CDR3 coding sequence is TGTGCCTGGAGTACCCGACGGGGCGGGGGCCCCTACGAGCAGTACTTC.

The genes are TRBV4-2 and TRBJ1-4, with D hard to call. CDR1 is LGHNA and CDR2 is YNFKEQ in the germline V gene. V lost 0 bases and J 3 bases, leaving 14 bases between the germline ends. CDR3 length equals 17 residues. The CDR3, as DNA: TGTGCCAGCAGCCAAGAGCGGATCCCAGTGGCTAATGAAAAACTGTTTTTT. Protein sequence: CASSQERIPVANEKLFF.

The chain employs TRBV7-6 and TRBJ2-7, with TRBD1 matching 10 bases. The CDR3 contains 16 residues. The germline CDR1 and CDR2 sequences are SGHVS and FNYEAQ. V lost 4 bases to trimming and J lost 5 bases; unmatched junction nucleotides: 11. CDR3 sequence reads: CASSSRGPGTGDEQYF. The DNA for the CDR3 is TGTGCCAGCAGCTCCCGGGGTCCCGGGACAGGGGACGAGCAGTACTTC.

The CDR3 sequence is CASSPGWEDGYTF. The CDR3 nucleotides are TGTGCCAGCAGCCCTGGATGGGAGGATGGCTACACCTTC. The chain couples TRBV11-2 to TRBJ1-2; no definite D call. V gave up 5 bases and J gave up 6 bases, with 13 bases separating them. Germline CDR1 reads SGHAT; CDR2 reads FQNNGV. The CDR3 totals 13 residues.

Concerning this clone: Different DNA sequences within this sample yield the same CDR3. The chain carries TRBV7-2 and TRBJ2-1; possible D gene TRBD2, 6 bases. The CDR3 has 12 amino acids. Germline CDR1 and CDR2: SGHTA and FQGNSA. Trimming stripped 5 bases from V and 6 bases from J, with 8 bases between. CDR3: CASSPGLNEQFF. In DNA, the CDR3 is TGTGCCAGCAGCCCGGGACTCAATGAGCAGTTCTTC.

The gene calls are TRBV12-3 or TRBV12-4 and TRBJ2-5, with 7 bases lining up with TRBD2. V shed 4 bases, J shed 9 bases, and the junction held 2 bases outside the gene matches. The CDR3 totals 11 residues. The CDR3 nucleotides are TGTGCCAGCAGTTCAGGGAGGGCCCAGTACTTC. It specifies CASSSGRAQYF.

The gene calls are TRBV5-1 and TRBJ2-5; D may be TRBD2 (5 bases). This CDR3 is 14 amino acids long. Germline V CDR1 and CDR2: SGHRS, YFSETQ. With 3 bases removed from V and 1 base from J, the gap between germline ends came to 10 bases. The CDR3 protein is CASSSGLGQETQYF. The CDR3 nucleotides read TGCGCCAGCAGCTCAGGACTGGGCCAAGAGACCCAGTACTTC.

This clone was counted a single time. This chain joins TRBV6-4 and TRBJ2-1; 8 bases agree with TRBD2. Germline loops: CDR1 MRHNA, CDR2 SNTAGT. The junction had 8 bases not matched to a gene; V was cut back by 7 bases and J by 9 bases. This CDR3 has 13 amino acids. In DNA form, the CDR3 reads TGTGCCAGCAAACTAAGCGGGGGCAGTGAGCAGTTCTTC. This translates into CASKLSGGSEQFF.